This is a list of T cell receptor beta chains from one sample in a study of T cell repertoires in cytomegalovirus infection. TCRdb called the reads again in MiXCR, with one record for every CDR3 protein. The data show about 740,000 distinct CDR3 sequences, roughly a third seen once. Sequencing was done on a sample of PBMCs. The receptors derive from a human donor in good health (CMV status not recorded). Some clones in this sample may be carry-over from other donors' samples. The CDR3 runs from the conserved cysteine through the conserved F or W. D genes are given only for firm matches. Size tells how often a clone was seen (once, few, many) or the class of an expanded clone, and some rows leave it out.

>TRBV6-1|TRBJ2-7|NA|few
CASSPKPGTAGSYEQYF
TGTGCCAGCAGTCCCAAACCGGGGACGGCGGGCTCCTACGAGCAGTACTTC
>TRBV7-2|TRBJ1-2|NA|many
CASRPTSSSYGYTF
TGTGCCAGCAGGCCTACTAGCTCTTCCTATGGCTACACCTTC
>TRBV5-6|TRBJ2-7|NA|NA
CASSLWGTRGYEQYF
TGTGCCAGCAGCTTGTGGGGTACAAGGGGATACGAGCAGTACTTC
>TRBV5-4|TRBJ2-5|NA|NA
CASSLGFAPQETQYF
TGTGCCAGCAGCTTAGGGTTTGCCCCACAAGAGACCCAGTACTTC
>TRBV12-3/TRBV12-4|TRBJ1-4|TRBD1|NA
CASSFQGGGEKLFF
TGTGCCAGCAGTTTCCAGGGGGGGGGTGAAAAACTGTTTTTT
>TRBV15|TRBJ2-3|TRBD1|few
CATSSNRGPSDTQYF
TGTGCCACCAGCAGTAACAGGGGGCCATCAGATACGCAGTATTTT
>TRBV28|TRBJ1-1|NA|NA
CASRNDPGESDTEAFF
TGTGCCAGCAGAAATGACCCCGGGGAATCGGATACTGAAGCTTTCTTT
>TRBV18|TRBJ2-7|TRBD1|NA
CASSPPDRGPHEQYF
TGTGCCAGCTCCCCTCCGGACAGGGGTCCGCACGAGCAGTACTTC
>TRBV12-3/TRBV12-4|TRBJ2-3|TRBD1|NA
CASSGDRTWGTQYF
TGTGCCAGCAGCGGGGACAGGACCTGGGGTACGCAGTATTTT
>TRBV20-1|TRBJ1-5|TRBD1|NA
CSSKQGVQPQHF
TGCAGTTCCAAACAGGGGGTGCAGCCCCAGCATTTT
>TRBV12-3/TRBV12-4|TRBJ1-1|TRBD1|NA
CAGSLGQGLRTEAFF
TGTGCCGGCAGTTTGGGACAGGGGTTGCGGACTGAAGCTTTCTTT
>TRBV28|TRBJ1-5|TRBD1|NA
CASSLDRVNGQPQHF
TGTGCCAGCAGTTTGGACAGGGTAAATGGACAGCCCCAGCATTTT
>TRBV7-9|TRBJ1-1|NA|NA
CASSLGGAGLAFF
TGTGCCAGCAGCTTAGGGGGGGCAGGATTGGCTTTCTTT
>TRBV7-2|TRBJ2-3|TRBD1|many
CASSLRPQGSGTDTQYF
TGTGCCAGCAGCCTCCGGCCACAGGGGAGTGGCACAGATACGCAGTATTTT
>TRBV24-1|TRBJ2-7|NA|NA
CATGDSYEQYF
TGTGCCACCGGCGATTCCTACGAGCAGTACTTC
>TRBV6-5|TRBJ2-1|TRBD1|NA
CATRDRGGNEQFF
TGTGCCACAAGGGACAGGGGGGGGAATGAGCAGTTCTTC
>TRBV7-6|TRBJ2-7|NA|NA
CASSPGLQSSYEQYF
TGTGCCAGCAGCCCCGGACTCCAAAGCTCCTACGAGCAGTACTTC
>TRBV28|TRBJ2-7|TRBD2|NA
CASSLKREGPLRSYEQYF
TGTGCCAGCAGTTTGAAGCGGGAGGGCCCACTCCGTAGCTACGAGCAGTACTTC
>TRBV28|TRBJ1-6|NA|NA
CASNLQRGYNSPLHF
TGTGCCAGCAACCTACAGCGGGGGTATAATTCACCCCTCCACTTT
>TRBV19|TRBJ2-2|TRBD1|few
CASRWGQGGSGELFF
TGTGCCAGTAGATGGGGACAGGGTGGGTCCGGGGAGCTGTTTTTT
>TRBV28|TRBJ2-5|NA|NA
CASSLSHAGGTQCF
TGTGCCAGCAGTTTATCCCATGCAGGCGGGACCCAGTGCTTC
>TRBV29-1|TRBJ1-5|TRBD1|NA
CSAGQGLGQPQHF
TGCAGCGCGGGACAGGGACTAGGTCAGCCCCAGCATTTT
>TRBV7-6|TRBJ1-2|NA|NA
CARHLYYGYTF
TGTGCCAGACACCTTTATTATGGCTACACCTTC
>TRBV5-4|TRBJ2-7|TRBD1|NA
CASSPTPDRVDEQYF
TGTGCCAGCAGCCCGACACCGGACAGGGTCGACGAGCAGTACTTC
>TRBV6-5|TRBJ2-7|NA|NA
CASSYSHRVTLGEQYF
TGTGCCAGCAGTTACTCCCACAGGGTTACTTTGGGCGAGCAGTACTTC
>TRBV12-3/TRBV12-4|TRBJ2-1|TRBD2|NA
CASSLLAGRAHYEQFF
TGTGCCAGCAGTTTACTAGCGGGACGGGCCCACTATGAGCAGTTCTTC
>TRBV4-1|TRBJ1-1|NA|NA
CASSRPGEGTEAFF
TGCGCCAGCAGTCGACCTGGGGAGGGCACTGAAGCTTTCTTT
>TRBV12-3/TRBV12-4|TRBJ1-1|NA|few
CASIQGSPRNTEAFF
TGTGCCAGCATACAAGGGTCTCCGAGGAACACTGAAGCTTTCTTT
>TRBV15|TRBJ2-2|TRBD1|NA
CATSRDKGARGELFF
TGTGCCACCAGCAGAGATAAGGGGGCGCGCGGGGAGCTGTTTTTT
>TRBV4-1|TRBJ2-2|NA|NA
CASSPLIQGSGELFF
TGCGCCAGCAGCCCGCTTATACAGGGAAGCGGGGAGCTGTTTTTT
>TRBV7-2|TRBJ1-6|NA|few
CASSSGTYNSPLHF
TGTGCCAGCAGCTCCGGGACCTATAATTCACCCCTCCACTTT
>TRBV15|TRBJ2-5|NA|NA
CATSRDRETQYF
TGTGCCACCAGCAGAGATCGAGAGACCCAGTACTTC
>TRBV28|TRBJ1-2|NA|NA
CASSFSSDPITGYTF
TGTGCCAGCAGTTTTTCTTCCGACCCGATCACTGGCTACACCTTC
>TRBV6-6|TRBJ1-6|NA|few
CASSYTGKDNSPLHF
TGTGCCAGCAGTTACACAGGGAAGGATAATTCACCCCTCCACTTT
>TRBV5-3|TRBJ1-2|NA|NA
CASRTRVWVANYGYTF
TGTGCCAGCAGGACCAGGGTCTGGGTAGCTAACTATGGCTACACCTTC
>TRBV12-3/TRBV12-4|TRBJ1-3|TRBD1|NA
CASNHQGGPTPVGTSTIYF
TGTGCCAGCAACCACCAGGGGGGACCTACGCCGGTCGGGACGAGCACCATATATTTT
>TRBV4-1|TRBJ1-2|NA|once
CASSLRGGVDYGYTF
TGCGCCAGCAGCCTGCGGGGGGGAGTTGACTATGGCTACACCTTC
>TRBV19|TRBJ1-4|NA|NA
CASGQRLNEKLFF
TGTGCCAGCGGACAGCGTTTAAATGAAAAACTGTTTTTT
>TRBV6-6|TRBJ1-2|TRBD1|few
CASRSDRAGSYTF
TGTGCCAGCAGATCGGACAGGGCCGGGAGCTACACCTTC
>TRBV20-1|TRBJ2-7|TRBD1|NA
CSARNPGGWSYEQYF
TGCAGTGCTAGGAACCCAGGGGGCTGGTCCTACGAGCAGTACTTC
>TRBV27|TRBJ2-1|NA|NA
CASSLTRPSSYNEQFF
TGTGCCAGCAGTTTAACGCGGCCAAGCTCCTACAATGAGCAGTTCTTC
>TRBV5-5|TRBJ2-5|NA|NA
CASSLGPSTQETQYF
TGTGCCAGCAGCTTGGGACCTTCAACGCAAGAGACCCAGTACTTC